The T cell receptor beta chain described here comes from a study of neurological immune-mediated disorders. Findings and caveats of the study: Patients with HTLV-1-associated myelopathy showed the most TCR clonal expansion. Those with multiple sclerosis showed the least, falling below healthy controls. The study found no CDR3 amino acid sequences shared by expanded clones across subjects, suggesting private repertoires in all groups.

CDR1 KGHDR and CDR2 SFDVKD come from the germline V gene. Trimming took 3 bases from V and 5 from J, leaving 9 bases between them. This CDR3 contains 14 residues. The cDNA came from 5'RACE with 10-nucleotide random UMIs. MiXCR, run by TCRdb on the 5' RACE reads, gives a single entry per CDR3 protein. The sample yields 50,000 to 70,000 distinct CDR3 sequences, around 2.3% seen once. This clonotype was observed at least ten times. As yet, its antigen is unknown. The receptor's source is a middle-aged man with multiple sclerosis. The chain links TRBV24-1 to TRBJ2-2; no definite D call. The specimen sequenced was PBMCs. For the CDR3, the DNA is TGTGCCACCAGTGATGGAACAGAGACCGGGGAGCTGTTTTTT. This sequence encodes CATSDGTETGELFF.